A single sample is the source of the 27 T cell receptor beta chains below, sequenced in a study of blood T cell repertoires in COVID-19. Libraries were prepared by immunoSEQ multiplex PCR; TCRdb keeps only in-frame clonotypes and omits some of them. The sample records around 170,000 clones, over 70% being singletons. Sequencing used peripheral blood. Receptors originate from a woman between 55 and 75 years old with acute or convalescent COVID-19.

A word on this clone: This sample also contains other DNA sequences that code for the same CDR3. The rearrangement links TRBV9 to TRBJ1-6, with 7 bases matching TRBD1. V shed 1 base and J 9 bases; nucleotides not matched to a gene: 7. CDR3 length: 15 residues. Germline values: CDR1 SGDLS, CDR2 YYNGEE. CDR3 region: CASSVKEGAGSPLHF. DNA of the CDR3: TGTGCCAGCAGCGTAAAGGAGGGGGCAGGTTCACCCCTCCACTTT.

As DNA, the CDR3 is TGTGCCAGCAGCCAAGGGAGCTCCTATAATTCACCCCTCCACTTT. Translating it yields CASSQGSSYNSPLHF. V usage is TRBV6-5 and J usage is TRBJ1-6; D is unclear. V was trimmed by 6 bases and J by 0 bases, leaving 9 bases between them. Germline values: CDR1 MNHEY, CDR2 SVGAGI. The CDR3 sequence is 15 residues long.

The chain employs TRBV6-2 or TRBV6-3 and TRBJ2-3, with D possibly being TRBD1 (5 bases). CDR1 MNHEY and CDR2 SVGEGT come from the germline V gene. V was trimmed by 2 bases and J by 2 bases, leaving 20 bases between them. The CDR3 loop spans 18 amino acids. The CDR3 here is CASSYGASRRNPTDTQYF. CDR3 in DNA: TGTGCCAGCAGTTACGGGGCTTCGCGGCGCAATCCCACAGATACGCAGTATTTT.

The V call is TRBV6-5, the J call TRBJ2-5, with TRBD1 matching over 12 bases. CDR1 MNHEY and CDR2 SVGAGI come from the germline V gene. This CDR3 spans 15 amino acids. Losses at the gene ends were 4 bases for V and 5 bases for J; bases not matched to a gene: 5. DNA for the CDR3: TGTGCCAGCAGTTGGGGGACAGGGGGCGGTGAGACCCAGTACTTC. Its protein product is CASSWGTGGGETQYF.

V gene TRBV11-2 combines with J gene TRBJ2-5, with 8 nucleotides matching TRBD2. V shed 1 base, J shed 0 bases, and the junction held 4 bases outside the gene matches. Germline values: CDR1 SGHAT, CDR2 FQNNGV. The length of the CDR3 is 16 residues. CDR3 protein: CASSLVGGGNQETQYF. For the CDR3, the DNA is TGTGCCAGCAGCTTAGTTGGCGGGGGGAACCAAGAGACCCAGTACTTC. Full variable domain (rest looked up from reference TRBV11-2 and TRBJ2-5): EAGVAQSPRYKIIEKRQSVAFWCNPISGHATLYWYQQILGQGPKLLIQFQNNGVVDDSQLPKDRFSAERLKGVDSTLKIQPAKLEDSAVYLCASSLVGGGNQETQYFGPGTRLLVL.

This chain connects TRBV11-3 to TRBJ1-3; D ambiguous. V lost 4 bases to trimming and J lost 0 bases, with 19 bases between them. Germline-derived CDR1 and CDR2 are SGHNT and YENEEA. The CDR3 runs to 18 residues. CDR3 sequence: CASSSSKPEELSGNTIYF. The DNA for the CDR3 is TGTGCCAGCAGCTCATCTAAACCGGAGGAACTCTCTGGAAACACCATATATTTT.

This chain connects TRBV7-2 to TRBJ1-2; 8 bases align to TRBD1. Germline loops: CDR1 SGHTA, CDR2 FQGNSA. V trimming: 2 bases; J trimming: 7 bases; junction bases outside the gene matches: 6. The CDR3 has 14 amino acids. Here the CDR3 DNA reads TGTGCCAGCAGCTTACGGGGACAGGTCGGTGGCTACACCTTC. It translates to CASSLRGQVGGYTF.

The table lists this clone with a count of one. The chain is built from TRBV7-9 and TRBJ1-1; 7 bases are a match to TRBD1. This CDR3 spans 16 amino acids. Germline CDR1 SEHNR, CDR2 FQNEAQ (reference sequence). V trimming: 5 bases; J trimming: 0 bases; junction bases outside the gene matches: 9. In nucleotides, the CDR3 is TGTGCCAGCAGCGCCCCGACAGGGCGATTGAACACTGAAGCTTTCTTT. Protein product: CASSAPTGRLNTEAFF.

The V and J genes are TRBV5-4 and TRBJ2-5, with 8 nucleotides matching TRBD2. Germline V lookup: CDR1 SGHNT, CDR2 YYREEE (reference sequence). J gave up 4 bases and V 4 bases, and 9 bases lay outside the gene matches. The CDR3 totals 15 residues. Written as DNA, the CDR3 is TGTGCCAGCAGCGACGCATCGGGGGGGCGAGAGACCCAGTACTTC. The encoded protein is CASSDASGGRETQYF.

The chain employs TRBV5-1 and TRBJ2-3; 10 bases agree with TRBD1. Germline CDR1 SGHRS, CDR2 YFSETQ. The CDR3 is 13 amino acids. The V segment lost 5 bases and the J segment 4 bases; nucleotides outside the gene matches: 1. The CDR3 sequence is CASRTGGADTQYF. The CDR3 DNA reads as TGCGCCAGCAGGACAGGGGGCGCAGATACGCAGTATTTT.

The chain joins TRBV19 to TRBJ1-3; the D gene is possibly TRBD1 (6 bases). V was cut by 3 bases and J by 0 bases, with 12 bases left in between. Per germline, CDR1 LNHDA and CDR2 SQIVND (reference sequence). The CDR3 is 16 amino acids. The CDR3 spells CASSIWTASSGNTIYF. CDR3 sequence (DNA): TGTGCCAGTAGTATCTGGACAGCTAGCTCTGGAAACACCATATATTTT.

The DNA of the CDR3 is TGTGCCAGCAGCCAAAGGACTAGCGGGGCCGGGGAGCTGTTTTTT. Protein: CASSQRTSGAGELFF. The chain joins TRBV3-1 (or the pseudogene TRBV3-2) to TRBJ2-2; 12 bases align to TRBD2. The CDR3 consists of 15 residues. Trimming at V came to 2 bases and at J to 6 bases, leaving 1 base not matched to a gene. The germline CDR1 and CDR2 sequences are LGHDT and YNNKEL (reference sequence).

V is TRBV5-4 and J is TRBJ1-4, with a tentative D call TRBD1 (5 bases). The V gene's germline CDR1 is SGHNT and CDR2 YYREEE (reference sequence). V lost 2 bases, J lost 4 bases, and 9 bases lay in between. This CDR3 comprises 14 residues. The CDR3 coding sequence is TGTGCCAGCAGCTTTGGAGACAGTAATGAAAAACTGTTTTTT. It is translated as CASSFGDSNEKLFF.

The gene calls are TRBV19 and TRBJ1-1; possibly TRBD1 for D (6 bases). Germline V CDR1 and CDR2: LNHDA, SQIVND (reference sequence). Trimming shortened V by 2 bases and J by 1 base, and 11 bases separated the two germline ends. This CDR3 spans 15 amino acids. The CDR3 region has the DNA TGTGCCAGTAGTATATCGGGAGGGGGGAACACTGAAGCTTTCTTT. Its protein product is CASSISGGGNTEAFF.

The J gene is TRBJ2-1, the V gene TRBV7-2, with 10 bases aligning to TRBD2. The germline gives CDR1 SGHTA, CDR2 FQGNSA. V lost 5 bases and J lost 5; bases outside the gene matches: 12. This CDR3 has 17 residues. CDR3 nucleotides: TGTGCCAGCAGCGAACCCACGACTAGCGGGTTCGACAATGAGCAGTTCTTC. This sequence encodes CASSEPTTSGFDNEQFF.

This clone was found once. The chain is built from TRBV28 and TRBJ2-7; D perhaps matches TRBD1 (7 bases). The CDR3 covers 16 residues. The germline CDR1 and CDR2 sequences are MDHEN and SYDVKM. With 3 bases removed from V and 4 bases from J, the gap between germline ends came to 19 bases. CDR3 amino acids: CASSFLGGQELYEQYF. The CDR3 coding sequence is TGTGCCAGCAGTTTCCTGGGAGGACAGGAGCTTTACGAGCAGTACTTC.

The CDR3 DNA reads as TGTGCCACCAGTGATCCCGCACAGGGGGGATACGAGCAGTACTTC. The encoded protein is CATSDPAQGGYEQYF. The V and J genes are TRBV24-1 and TRBJ2-7; TRBD1 agrees at 8 bases. CDR1 KGHDR and CDR2 SFDVKD come from the germline V gene. After removal of 3 bases from V and 4 bases from J, the junction contained 7 bases not matched to a gene. CDR3 length equals 15 residues.

The chain joins TRBV10-3 to TRBJ1-5, with D possibly TRBD1 on 5 matching bases. The V end lost 0 bases, the J end lost 0 bases, and 9 bases lay between the germline ends. CDR3 length: 16 residues. Germline V gene data show CDR1 as ENHRY and CDR2 as SYGVKD. For the CDR3, the DNA is TGTGCCATCAGTGAGTCCCGACAGTATAGCAATCAGCCCCAGCATTTT. This translates into CAISESRQYSNQPQHF.

This clone was observed a single time. The genes are TRBV7-3 and TRBJ1-3; a possible D gene is TRBD1 (5 bases). From germline, CDR1 is SGHTA and CDR2 FQGTGA. Between the trimmed V and J ends, which lost 4 bases and 3 bases, there was a span of 10 bases. The CDR3 sequence is 14 residues long. The CDR3 protein is CASSSQGFGNTIYF. The CDR3 DNA is TGTGCCAGCAGCTCGCAGGGATTTGGAAACACCATATATTTT.

The genes are TRBV4-2 and TRBJ1-2; D remains ambiguous. CDR3 length: 18 residues. Trimming left V 2 bases short and J 6 bases short, with 25 bases between. CDR1 LGHNA and CDR2 YNFKEQ come from the germline V gene. DNA for the CDR3: TGTGCCAGCAGCCAAACAACGGTAACGGCTCGGAGGAGCCATGGCTACACCTTC. As protein: CASSQTTVTARRSHGYTF.

This chain uses TRBV2 with TRBJ1-1; 7 nucleotides match TRBD1. The CDR3 is 13 amino acids. V dropped 6 bases and J dropped 4; count of bases not matched to a gene: 5. Germline CDR1 is SNHLY and CDR2 is FYNNEI. CDR3 in DNA: TGTGCCAGCAGACCAGGGACAGCCACTGAAGCTTTCTTT. Translated: CASRPGTATEAFF.

The rearrangement uses TRBV20-1 and TRBJ2-3; the match to TRBD2 covers 9 bases. CDR1 is DFQATT and CDR2 is SNEGSKA in the germline V gene (reference sequence). The length of the CDR3 is 15 residues. Unmatched junction bases numbered 8, after V lost 3 bases and J lost 4 bases. The CDR3 bases are TGCAGTGCTAGTATACGTAGCGGGGGCGCAGATACGCAGTATTTT. Translation: CSASIRSGGADTQYF.

The chain employs TRBV7-2 and TRBJ1-2; 7 bases map to TRBD1. The CDR3 is 16 residues long. Losses at the gene ends were 5 bases for V and 7 bases for J; bases not matched to a gene: 16. CDR1 and CDR2 (germline): SGHTA, FQGNSA. The DNA for the CDR3 is TGTGCCAGCAGCCCGGGAGAGGGGGCCGGAATATCTGGCTACACCTTC. It codes for CASSPGEGAGISGYTF.

The rearrangement links TRBV5-4 to TRBJ2-5; 8 nucleotides line up with TRBD1. The CDR3 is made up of 15 amino acids. Germline-derived CDR1 and CDR2 are SGHNT and YYREEE (reference sequence). V lost 4 bases, J lost 3 bases, and 8 bases stayed unmatched. CDR3 protein: CASSATGTGKETQYF. The CDR3 coding sequence is TGTGCCAGCAGCGCAACCGGGACAGGAAAAGAGACCCAGTACTTC.

The chain carries TRBV7-2 and TRBJ1-1, with D tentatively TRBD1 (6 bases). Looked up from germline, CDR1 is SGHTA and CDR2 is FQGNSA. The CDR3 has 17 amino acids. V lost 2 bases, J lost 6 bases, and 22 bases lay in between. CDR3 nucleotide sequence: TGTGCCAGCAGCTTAAAGGGACATACCTCGGTGATACCTGAAGCTTTCTTT. Its protein is CASSLKGHTSVIPEAFF.

The chain joins TRBV19 to TRBJ1-5, with no clear D. Germline loops: CDR1 LNHDA, CDR2 SQIVND (reference sequence). The length of the CDR3 is 18 residues. Between the trimmed V and J ends, which lost 4 bases and 0 bases, there was a span of 19 bases. The CDR3 DNA sequence: TGTGCCAGTAGTAACGCGAAGGGCGGGAGATATAGCAATCAGCCCCAGCATTTT. This encodes CASSNAKGGRYSNQPQHF.

V gene TRBV19 combines with J gene TRBJ1-5; D uncertain. This CDR3 is 13 amino acids long. Germline V lookup: CDR1 LNHDA, CDR2 SQIVND (reference sequence). V was shortened by 7 bases and J by 7 bases, with 14 bases between the two germline ends. CDR3 coding DNA: TGTGCCAGTACCACCTCCCGGGGACAGCCCCAGCATTTT. This encodes CASTTSRGQPQHF.